Sequencing of this T cell receptor (beta chain) was carried out in a study of cytomegalovirus exposure and HLA in healthy donors. Study outcomes and limitations: Listed as cytomegalovirus-associated were around 160 TCR beta chains. A later analysis associated 16,951 TCR beta sequences with HLA alleles at a 0.05 false discovery rate.

In this sample, this clone turned up a few times. The antigen remains undetermined. The CDR3 length is 17 residues. The V and J ends lost 4 bases and 6 bases, in that order; junction bases with no gene match: 14. Germline CDR1 and CDR2: WSHSY and SAAADI. Primers included in the PCR were 60 Vbeta and 13 Jbeta primers. Some clones are missing from TCRdb's copy, which holds only in-frame ones; the method was immunoSEQ multiplex PCR. The sample includes 90,000 to 120,000 clones, about 81% of them seen just once. The TCR was taken from a man aged 30 to 39 in good health and CMV-seropositive. The chain carries TRBV10-2 and TRBJ2-3; 9 bases map to TRBD2. The sequenced material came from PBMCs. In DNA, the CDR3 is TGCGCCAGCAGTGGCGGTTGGATAGCGGGGGAAGGTGATACGCAGTATTTT. Encoded protein: CASSGGWIAGEGDTQYF.